What follows describes a single TCR beta chain. TCRdb's copy holds only in-frame clones and misses some; the assay was immunoSEQ multiplex PCR. The data contain about 21,000 clones, around nine tenths of them singletons. These data originate in a study of untreated major depressive disorder. Every depressed patient was matched in pairs with a non-depressed control on sex, age, current smoking status and body mass index. Every participant had European ancestry. Around 28 ml of peripheral blood was collected per donor. The CDR3 loop spans 14 amino acids. The V gene's germline CDR1 is SNHLY and CDR2 FYNNEI. The germline V and J ends were trimmed by 6 bases and 2 bases, with 11 bases remaining between them.

Sequenced input: CD4+ T cells from PBMCs. The V call is TRBV2, the J call TRBJ2-1, with D perhaps assigned TRBD1 or TRBD2 (5 bases each). This sequence was found in a woman in her 40s in good health. CDR3 nucleotides: TGTGCCAGCAGGAGGGGCGGAACCTACAATGAGCAGTTCTTC. This gives the protein CASRRGGTYNEQFF.